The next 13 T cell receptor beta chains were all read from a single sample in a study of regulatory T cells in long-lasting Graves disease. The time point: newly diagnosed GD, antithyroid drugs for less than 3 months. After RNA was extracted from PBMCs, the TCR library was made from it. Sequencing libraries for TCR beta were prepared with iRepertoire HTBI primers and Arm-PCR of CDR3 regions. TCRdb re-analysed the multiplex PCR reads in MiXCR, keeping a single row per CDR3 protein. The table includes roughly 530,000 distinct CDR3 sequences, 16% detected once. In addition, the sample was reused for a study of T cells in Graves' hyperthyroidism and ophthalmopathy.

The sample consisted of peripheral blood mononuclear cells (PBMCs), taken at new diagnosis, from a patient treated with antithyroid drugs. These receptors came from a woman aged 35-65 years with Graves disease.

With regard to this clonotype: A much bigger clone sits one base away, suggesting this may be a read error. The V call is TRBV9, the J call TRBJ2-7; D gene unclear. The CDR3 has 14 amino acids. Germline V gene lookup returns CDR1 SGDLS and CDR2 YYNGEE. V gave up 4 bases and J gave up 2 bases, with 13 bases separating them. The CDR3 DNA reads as TGTGCCAGCAGCCCCTGGGCCAGCGCCTACGAGCAGTACTTC. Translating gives CASSPWASAYEQYF.

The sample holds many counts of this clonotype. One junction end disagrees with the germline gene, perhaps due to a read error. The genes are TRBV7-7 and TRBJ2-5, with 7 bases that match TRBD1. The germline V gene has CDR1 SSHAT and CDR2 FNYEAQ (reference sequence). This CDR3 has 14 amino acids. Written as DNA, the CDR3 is TGTGCTAGCAGCCACGGGACAGTCCAAGAGACCCAGTACTTC. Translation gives CASSHGTVQETQYF.

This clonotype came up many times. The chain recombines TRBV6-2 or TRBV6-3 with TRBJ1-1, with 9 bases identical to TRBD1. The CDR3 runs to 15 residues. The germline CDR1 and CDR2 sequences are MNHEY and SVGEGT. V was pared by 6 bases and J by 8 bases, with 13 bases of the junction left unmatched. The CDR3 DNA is TGTGCCAGCAGGGCCTCAACCGGGACAGGGAGGGAAGCTTTCTTT. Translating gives CASRASTGTGREAFF.

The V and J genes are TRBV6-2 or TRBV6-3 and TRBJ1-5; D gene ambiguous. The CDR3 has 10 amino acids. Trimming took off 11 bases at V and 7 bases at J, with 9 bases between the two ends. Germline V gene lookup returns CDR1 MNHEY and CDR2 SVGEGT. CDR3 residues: CAASLQPQHF. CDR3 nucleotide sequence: TGTGCCGCGAGTCTGCAGCCCCAGCATTTT.

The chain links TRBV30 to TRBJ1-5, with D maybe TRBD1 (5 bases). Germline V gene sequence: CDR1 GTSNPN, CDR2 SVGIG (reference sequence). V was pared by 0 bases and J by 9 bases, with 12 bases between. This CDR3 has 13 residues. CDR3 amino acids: CAWSVTIQGPQHF. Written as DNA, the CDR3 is TGTGCCTGGAGTGTAACGATCCAGGGGCCCCAGCATTTT.

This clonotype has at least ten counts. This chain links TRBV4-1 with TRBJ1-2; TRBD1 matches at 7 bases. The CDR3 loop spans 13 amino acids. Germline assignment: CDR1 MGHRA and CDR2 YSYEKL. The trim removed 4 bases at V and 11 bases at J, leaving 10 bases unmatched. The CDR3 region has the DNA TGCGCCAGCAGCCCCCTAAGGGAACAGGGGTACACCTTC. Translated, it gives CASSPLREQGYTF.

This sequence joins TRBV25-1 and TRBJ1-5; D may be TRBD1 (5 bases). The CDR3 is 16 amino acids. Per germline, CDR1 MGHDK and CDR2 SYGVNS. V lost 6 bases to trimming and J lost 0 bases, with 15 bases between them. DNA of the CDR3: TGTGCCAGCAGCCCTGGGGGGAGTTATAGCAATCAGCCCCAGCATTTT. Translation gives CASSPGGSYSNQPQHF.

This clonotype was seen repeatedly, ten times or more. The CDR3 DNA reads as TGTGCCAGCAGCTTAGGACAGACTGAAGCTTTCTTT. Translated, it gives CASSLGQTEAFF. V is TRBV5-6 and J is TRBJ1-1; D perhaps matches TRBD1 (6 bases). Germline V gene data show CDR1 as SGHDT and CDR2 as YYEEEE. The length of the CDR3 is 12 residues. Trimming removed 2 bases at V and 5 bases at J, with 7 bases between.

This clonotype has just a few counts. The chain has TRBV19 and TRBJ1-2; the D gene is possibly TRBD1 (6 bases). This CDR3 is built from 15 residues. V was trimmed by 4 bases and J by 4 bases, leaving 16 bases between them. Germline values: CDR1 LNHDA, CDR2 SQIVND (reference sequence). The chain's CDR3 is CASSTPRGTSYGYTF. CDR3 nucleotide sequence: TGTGCCAGTAGTACCCCCCGCGGGACAAGCTATGGCTACACCTTC.

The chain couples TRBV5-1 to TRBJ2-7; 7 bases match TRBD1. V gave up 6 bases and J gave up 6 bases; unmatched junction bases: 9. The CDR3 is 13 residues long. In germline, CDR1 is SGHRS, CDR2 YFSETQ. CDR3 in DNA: TGCGCCAGCAAGGTCGCAGGGGGTAGCGAGCAGTACTTC. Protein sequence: CASKVAGGSEQYF.

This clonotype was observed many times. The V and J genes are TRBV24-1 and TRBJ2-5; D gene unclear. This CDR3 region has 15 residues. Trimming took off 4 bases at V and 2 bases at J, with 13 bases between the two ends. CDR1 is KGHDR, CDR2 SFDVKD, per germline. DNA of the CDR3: TGTGCCACCAGTGAGGGCGAGCCAGCTCAAGAGACCCAGTACTTC. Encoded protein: CATSEGEPAQETQYF.

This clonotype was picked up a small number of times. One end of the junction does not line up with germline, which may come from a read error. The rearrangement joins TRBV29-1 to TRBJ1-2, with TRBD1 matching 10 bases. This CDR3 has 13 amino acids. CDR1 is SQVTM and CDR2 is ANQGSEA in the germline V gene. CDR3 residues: CSVTARDRGVPYF. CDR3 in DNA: TGCAGCGTAACAGCGCGGGACAGGGGTGTTCCCTACTTC.

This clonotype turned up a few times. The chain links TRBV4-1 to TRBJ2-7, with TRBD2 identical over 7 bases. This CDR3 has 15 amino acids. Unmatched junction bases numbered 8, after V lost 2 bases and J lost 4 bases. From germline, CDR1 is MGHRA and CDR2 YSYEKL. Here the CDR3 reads CASSQRLAVGYEQYF. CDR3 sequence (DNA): TGCGCCAGCAGCCAAAGACTAGCCGTAGGTTACGAGCAGTACTTC.